Listed here are 12 T cell receptor beta chains from one sample, sequenced in a study of control samples from healthy donors and cancer patients. Assay used: immunoSEQ multiplex PCR; TCRdb lists only in-frame clones, some missing. The sample shows roughly 170,000 clones, around nine tenths of them seen only once. Sample: blood. Source of these receptors: a woman aged 30 to 39 in good health.

The gene calls are TRBV15 and TRBJ1-2; D unclear. V gave up 5 bases and J gave up 2 bases, with 9 bases separating them. Germline CDR1 reads LNHNV; CDR2 reads YYDKDF (reference sequence). The CDR3 is made up of 13 amino acids. CDR3 in amino acids: CATSADINYGYTF. The CDR3 region has the DNA TGTGCCACCAGCGCCGACATAAACTATGGCTACACCTTC.

The chain combines TRBV29-1 with TRBJ2-1; 9 nucleotides agree with TRBD2. V dropped 1 base and J dropped 4; count of bases not matched to a gene: 5. This CDR3 comprises 15 residues. The germline V gene encodes CDR1 SQVTM and CDR2 ANQGSEA. The CDR3 sequence: CSVEVSGGRYNEQFF. CDR3 nucleotides: TGCAGCGTTGAAGTAAGCGGGGGGAGATACAATGAGCAGTTCTTC.

The chain couples TRBV6-1 to TRBJ1-1; 8 nucleotides line up with TRBD1. Unmatched junction bases numbered 4, after V lost 1 base and J lost 0 bases. The CDR3 totals 16 residues. Germline CDR1 and CDR2: MNHNS and SASEGT. CDR3 nucleotide sequence: TGTGCCAGCAGTGAAGGGCGGGACAGGTTGAACACTGAAGCTTTCTTT. This translates into CASSEGRDRLNTEAFF.

The chain carries TRBV7-9 and TRBJ1-4; possible D gene TRBD1, 6 bases. This CDR3 is built from 15 residues. Per germline, CDR1 SEHNR and CDR2 FQNEAQ (reference sequence). V was pared by 5 bases and J by 0 bases, with 10 bases between. The CDR3 region is CASSESGATNEKLFF. CDR3 bases: TGTGCCAGCAGCGAATCAGGGGCAACTAATGAAAAACTGTTTTTT.

The chain is built from TRBV15 and TRBJ1-5; D is undetermined. The CDR3 is 14 amino acids. Trimming took 3 bases from V and 8 from J, leaving 14 bases between them. CDR1 LNHNV and CDR2 YYDKDF come from the germline V gene (reference sequence). CDR3: CATSRGRVREPQHF. CDR3 sequence (DNA): TGTGCCACCAGCAGGGGAAGGGTTCGGGAGCCCCAGCATTTT. The whole variable domain, remainder taken from reference TRBV15 and TRBJ1-5, is DAMVIQNPRYQVTQFGKPVTLSCSQTLNHNVMYWYQQKSSQAPKLLFHYYDKDFNNEADTPDNFQSRRPNTSFCFLDIRSPGLGDTAMYLCATSRGRVREPQHFGDGTRLSIL.

The rearrangement links TRBV3-1 (or the pseudogene TRBV3-2) to TRBJ1-2, with D possibly matching TRBD1 (5 bases). V was clipped by 2 bases and J by 5 bases, with 18 bases between them. Germline lookup yields CDR1 LGHDT and CDR2 YNNKEL (reference sequence). The CDR3 has 16 residues. The CDR3 DNA reads TGTGCCAGCAGCCAATACAGGACCTCCATCCTTTATGGCTACACCTTC. This gives the protein CASSQYRTSILYGYTF.

The rearrangement uses TRBV4-2 and TRBJ2-1, with D possibly being TRBD1 or TRBD2 (6 bases each). Trimming cost V 1 base and J 7 bases, with 17 bases left between them. Germline-derived CDR1 and CDR2 are LGHNA and YNFKEQ. This CDR3 is 16 amino acids long. CDR3: CASSQGRGRGANEQFF. CDR3 DNA sequence: TGTGCCAGCAGCCAAGGGCGGGGCAGGGGAGCGAATGAGCAGTTCTTC.

The CDR3, as DNA: TGTGCCAGCAGTGGTCCCCGGACTAGGGAGACCCAGTACTTC. This codes for CASSGPRTRETQYF. V usage is TRBV25-1 and J usage is TRBJ2-5, with 7 bases identical to TRBD2. The germline CDR1 and CDR2 sequences are MGHDK and SYGVNS. V trimming: 4 bases; J trimming: 5 bases; junction bases outside the gene matches: 7. This CDR3 contains 14 residues.

This clone was counted once. The chain recombines TRBV29-1 with TRBJ2-2, with D perhaps being TRBD1 or TRBD2 (5 bases each). CDR1 and CDR2 (germline): SQVTM, ANQGSEA. V was pared by 7 bases and J by 2 bases, with 8 bases between. This CDR3 region has 12 residues. The CDR3 DNA follows: TGCAGCGCCGGGGCCAACACCGGGGAGCTGTTTTTT. Translating it yields CSAGANTGELFF.

The J gene is TRBJ1-2, the V gene TRBV10-3; D possibly corresponds to TRBD1 (6 bases). Trimming took 10 bases from V and 4 from J, leaving 19 bases between them. Germline CDR1 and CDR2: ENHRY and SYGVKD. The CDR3 length is 14 residues. CDR3 sequence (DNA): TGTGCCACCTATCACAGGGACTTGGGCTATGGCTACACCTTC. Encoded protein: CATYHRDLGYGYTF.

The chain links TRBV9 to TRBJ1-1; possibly TRBD1 for D (6 bases). V was pared by 4 bases and J by 0 bases, with 10 bases between. Looked up from germline, CDR1 is SGDLS and CDR2 is YYNGEE. There are 14 residues in the CDR3. The CDR3: CASSRTGLNTEAFF. DNA for the CDR3: TGTGCCAGCAGCAGAACAGGGTTGAACACTGAAGCTTTCTTT.

This chain joins TRBV7-2 and TRBJ2-7, with D unclear. Germline lookup yields CDR1 SGHTA and CDR2 FQGNSA. V lost 6 bases to trimming and J lost 2 bases, with 5 bases between them. The CDR3 sequence is 11 residues long. CDR3 protein: CASRNAYEQYF. The CDR3 region has the DNA TGTGCCAGCAGAAACGCCTACGAGCAGTACTTC.